This record looks at one T cell receptor (beta chain) sequence and its context. Its antigen is undetermined. This sample is part of a study of beta chain features in type 1 diabetes. The investigators reverse transcribed all of the isolated RNA, so they sequenced expressed TCRB transcripts. Here immunoSEQ multiplex PCR was the method, and the copy in TCRdb shows in-frame clones only, minus some. The sample holds about 120,000 clones, roughly 15% seen once. There are 12 residues in the CDR3. Germline-derived CDR1 and CDR2 are SQVTM and ANQGSEA. The V and J ends lost 6 bases and 8 bases respectively, with 16 bases between them. Every donor had blood drawn once into heparin, approximately 110 mL on average. Sorting with CD45RO/CCR7/CD25/CD127/CD95/CD27 yielded naive, central memory, regulatory and stem-like memory CD4+ cells. Regarding the study as a whole: Over-representation of high TCR-expressing cells was a possible consequence of cDNA sequencing. Shorter TCRB CDR3s, moderately but significantly so, marked every one of the four CD4+ subsets in Type 1 diabetes patients.

This clonotype was sampled from a man aged 30 to 45 with type 1 diabetes. The chain combines TRBV29-1 with TRBJ1-2; D remains unclear. The specimen sequenced was central memory CD4+ T cells from blood. CDR3 residues: CSVSSSVIGYTF. CDR3 sequence (DNA): TGCAGCGTGAGTTCCTCGGTAATCGGCTACACCTTC. The variable domain in full, completed from reference TRBV29-1 and TRBJ1-2, reads SAVISQKPSRDICQRGTSLTIQCQVDSQVTMMFWYRQQPGQSLTLIATANQGSEATYESGFVIDKFPISRPNLTFSTLTVSNMSPEDSSIYLCSVSSSVIGYTFGSGTRLTVV.